A single sample gave rise to the 28 T cell receptor beta chains below, sequenced in a study of OX40 agonist ivuxolimab in advanced cancers. Sequencing used immunoSEQ multiplex PCR; TCRdb keeps in-frame clones, though not all of them. The sample contains 65,000 to 85,000 clones, more than 90% of which appear only once. Sequences were derived from CD4+ or CD8+ T cells sorted from blood, sampled in a trial of the OX40 agonist ivuxolimab. Every receptor here comes from an adult with an advanced solid tumor such as melanoma, head and neck, liver or kidney cancer.

The chain couples TRBV2 to TRBJ2-7; 7 bases fit TRBD1. Unmatched junction bases numbered 6, after V lost 6 bases and J lost 1 base. CDR1 SNHLY and CDR2 FYNNEI come from the germline V gene. The CDR3 length is 14 residues. This chain's CDR3 is CASRDRVGSYEQYF. The CDR3 nucleotides read TGTGCCAGCAGAGACAGGGTAGGGTCCTACGAGCAGTACTTC. Supplemented by reference TRBV2 and TRBJ2-7, the full variable domain reads EPEVTQTPSHQVTQMGQEVILRCVPISNHLYFYWYRQILGQKVEFLVSFYNNEISEKSEIFDDQFSVERPDGSNFTLKIRSTKLEDSAMYFCASRDRVGSYEQYFGPGTRLTVT.

V and J are TRBV6-1 and TRBJ1-5; D not resolved. The CDR3 loop spans 15 amino acids. The V gene lost 2 bases and the J gene lost 3 bases, with 11 bases spanning the gap. From germline, CDR1 is MNHNS and CDR2 SASEGT. The CDR3 region is CASSERAWVNQPQHF. In DNA, the CDR3 is TGTGCCAGCAGTGAAAGGGCTTGGGTCAATCAGCCCCAGCATTTT.

The chain is built from TRBV30 and TRBJ2-2, with TRBD1 as a possible D gene (6 bases). Germline CDR1 and CDR2: GTSNPN and SVGIG (reference sequence). The length of the CDR3 is 15 residues. With 3 bases removed from V and 2 bases from J, the gap between germline ends came to 13 bases. Written as DNA, the CDR3 is TGTGCCTGGAGATCACTGGGACATAACACCGGGGAGCTGTTTTTT. This codes for CAWRSLGHNTGELFF.

This clone is a singleton in its sample. This chain uses TRBV18 with TRBJ2-1, with TRBD2 as a possible D gene (5 bases). The CDR3 totals 14 residues. The germline V and J ends were trimmed by 3 bases and 5 bases, with 11 bases remaining between them. The V gene's germline CDR1 is KGHSH and CDR2 LQKENI. The CDR3 region is CASSPKTSDNEQFF. Written as DNA, the CDR3 is TGTGCCAGCTCACCGAAAACTAGTGACAATGAGCAGTTCTTC.

V is TRBV2 and J is TRBJ1-4; D not certain. Germline V gene sequence: CDR1 SNHLY, CDR2 FYNNEI. Trimming removed 1 base from V and 7 bases from J, with 4 bases in between. CDR3 length: 12 residues. Here the CDR3 reads CASSEGSEKLFF. As DNA, the CDR3 is TGTGCCAGCAGTGAAGGGAGTGAAAAACTGTTTTTT.

The chain recombines TRBV18 with TRBJ1-4, with TRBD1 identical over 9 bases. V dropped 6 bases and J dropped 6; count of bases not matched to a gene: 5. From germline, CDR1 is KGHSH and CDR2 LQKENI. The CDR3 has 14 residues. CDR3 residues: CASSPGQGYEKLFF. CDR3 DNA: TGTGCCAGCTCCCCTGGACAGGGGTATGAAAAACTGTTTTTT.

This rearrangement joins TRBV19 to TRBJ1-5, with D perhaps matching TRBD1 (6 bases). Germline values: CDR1 LNHDA, CDR2 SQIVND (reference sequence). CDR3 length equals 17 residues. Trimming left V 5 bases short and J 0 bases short, with 17 bases between. The CDR3 here is CASSSSRQAYSNQPQHF. The CDR3 nucleotides are TGTGCCAGTAGTTCATCTCGACAGGCGTATAGCAATCAGCCCCAGCATTTT.

The chain carries TRBV30 and TRBJ1-5, with D hard to call. Germline lookup yields CDR1 GTSNPN and CDR2 SVGIG (reference sequence). Trimming pared 0 bases from V and 4 bases from J, leaving 13 bases between. The CDR3 has 15 residues. The CDR3 DNA follows: TGTGCCTGGAGTGTAGGGCCCGGAGAAAATCAGCCCCAGCATTTT. Protein sequence: CAWSVGPGENQPQHF.

The V gene is TRBV7-6, the J gene TRBJ2-7; D not resolved. Trimming removed 4 bases from V and 2 bases from J, with 6 bases in between. Germline CDR1 reads SGHVS; CDR2 reads FNYEAQ. The CDR3 length is 12 residues. CDR3 DNA sequence: TGTGCCAGCAGCTCCGGTACCTACGAGCAGTACTTC. Protein product: CASSSGTYEQYF. Combining the CDR3 with reference TRBV7-6 and TRBJ2-7 gives the whole variable domain GAGVSQSPRYKVTKRGQDVALRCDPISGHVSLYWYRQALGQGPEFLTYFNYEAQQDKSGLPNDRFSAERPEGSISTLTIQRTEQRDSAMYRCASSSGTYEQYFGPGTRLTVT.

The chain is built from TRBV4-1 and TRBJ2-1, with D possibly being TRBD1 (5 bases). Between the trimmed V and J ends, which lost 2 bases and 3 bases, there was a span of 20 bases. This CDR3 spans 18 amino acids. The V gene's germline CDR1 is MGHRA and CDR2 YSYEKL. Here the CDR3 DNA reads TGCGCCAGCAGCCAACCTCTTGGGGTAAGGGGATACTACAATGAGCAGTTCTTC. Its protein is CASSQPLGVRGYYNEQFF.

Here the CDR3 reads CASSLPGLYEQYF. CDR3 bases: TGTGCCAGCAGCTTACCGGGGTTGTACGAGCAGTACTTC. The chain has TRBV7-8 and TRBJ2-7, with D possibly TRBD2 on 5 matching bases. V lost 2 bases to trimming and J lost 4 bases, with 9 bases between them. The germline V gene has CDR1 SGHVS and CDR2 FQNEAQ. CDR3 length: 13 residues.

V usage is TRBV7-3 and J usage is TRBJ2-3, with 8 bases lining up with TRBD2. The CDR3 consists of 14 residues. V lost 5 bases to trimming and J lost 3 bases; unmatched junction nucleotides: 4. Germline CDR1 is SGHTA and CDR2 is FQGTGA. Here the CDR3 DNA reads TGTGCCAGCAGCGTGGGACTAGTAACAGATACGCAGTATTTT. Encoded protein: CASSVGLVTDTQYF.

As concerns this clone: A read error may produce the germline difference seen at one junction end. The chain is built from TRBV6-1 and TRBJ2-7; D tentatively reads TRBD1 or TRBD2 (5 bases each). This CDR3 is 14 amino acids long. CDR1 and CDR2 from the germline V gene are MNHNS and SASEGT. The CDR3 sequence: CASREGTDSYEQYF. The CDR3 DNA is TGTGCCAGCAGGGAAGGGACGGACTCCTACGAGCAGTACTTC.

V gene TRBV19 combines with J gene TRBJ1-2; tentatively, D is TRBD1 (5 bases). V was pared by 9 bases and J by 3 bases, with 14 bases between. The CDR3 is made up of 13 amino acids. CDR1 and CDR2 from the germline V gene are LNHDA and SQIVND (reference sequence). The CDR3 region has the DNA TGTGCCAGCTCCCCCCGGGGGTACTATGGCTACACCTTC. Its protein product is CASSPRGYYGYTF.

This sequence joins TRBV5-5 and TRBJ2-7; D might be TRBD1 or TRBD2, each matching 5 bases. The CDR3 is 13 amino acids. Germline CDR1 is SGHKS and CDR2 is YYEKEE (reference sequence). Between the trimmed V and J ends, which lost 5 bases and 7 bases, there was a span of 16 bases. CDR3 in amino acids: CASSTLEWGEQYF. DNA of the CDR3: TGTGCCAGCAGTACACTTGAGTGGGGGGAGCAGTACTTC.

The V call is TRBV30, the J call TRBJ1-4; D is uncertain. This CDR3 has 15 amino acids. CDR1 is GTSNPN, CDR2 SVGIG, per germline (reference sequence). The V and J ends lost 2 bases and 5 bases respectively, with 15 bases between them. The chain's CDR3 is CAWSRRAPGNEKLFF. The CDR3 DNA is TGTGCCTGGAGTAGGAGGGCTCCGGGGAATGAAAAACTGTTTTTT.

V and J are TRBV6-1 and TRBJ1-2; 9 nucleotides align to TRBD1. V gave up 5 bases and J gave up 7 bases; unmatched junction bases: 11. This CDR3 region has 15 residues. Germline V gene data show CDR1 as MNHNS and CDR2 as SASEGT. Here the CDR3 reads CASSRRDRERVGYTF. CDR3 bases: TGTGCCAGCAGTAGACGGGACAGGGAGAGAGTTGGCTACACCTTC.

The rearrangement links TRBV7-2 to TRBJ2-1, with TRBD2 identical over 8 bases. This CDR3 has 12 residues. Trimming took 5 bases from V and 13 from J; bases not matched to a gene: 7. Germline values: CDR1 SGHTA, CDR2 FQGNSA. The CDR3 region is CASSLGLVEQFF. The DNA for the CDR3 is TGTGCCAGCAGCCTGGGACTAGTGGAACAGTTCTTC.

This clone was observed once. This chain connects TRBV2 to TRBJ2-2; 9 positions agree with TRBD1. This CDR3 is built from 15 residues. The J segment lost 3 bases and the V segment lost 4 bases, leaving 3 bases of the junction unmatched. The V gene's germline CDR1 is SNHLY and CDR2 FYNNEI. CDR3 in DNA: TGTGCCAGCAGTGTAGACAGGGGGTACACCGGGGAGCTGTTTTTT. Its translation: CASSVDRGYTGELFF. The full variable domain, rest sourced from reference TRBV2 and TRBJ2-2, is EPEVTQTPSHQVTQMGQEVILRCVPISNHLYFYWYRQILGQKVEFLVSFYNNEISEKSEIFDDQFSVERPDGSNFTLKIRSTKLEDSAMYFCASSVDRGYTGELFFGEGSRLTVL.

CDR3 DNA: TGTGCCAGCAGCAAAGCCTTAGGACAGCGCCTCACTGAAGCTTTCTTT. Protein: CASSKALGQRLTEAFF. The chain uses TRBV21-1 and TRBJ1-1; TRBD1 is taken as the D call from the table, unchecked against the DNA. TRBV21-1 is recorded as a pseudogene. The length of the CDR3 is 16 residues.

The chain combines TRBV11-2 with TRBJ2-3; 8 bases fit TRBD1. The CDR3 consists of 15 residues. V lost 6 bases, J lost 4 bases, and 9 bases stayed unmatched. Germline V gene sequence: CDR1 SGHAT, CDR2 FQNNGV. This CDR3 reads CASRYRGEGSDTQYF. The CDR3 DNA follows: TGTGCCAGCAGGTACAGGGGGGAAGGCTCAGATACGCAGTATTTT.

This chain connects TRBV7-8 to TRBJ1-1, with D possibly being TRBD1 (5 bases). Trimming stripped 5 bases from V and 0 bases from J, with 7 bases between. The CDR3 runs 13 residues. Germline CDR1 and CDR2: SGHVS and FQNEAQ. This chain's CDR3 is CASSEDMNTEAFF. DNA for the CDR3: TGTGCCAGCAGCGAGGACATGAACACTGAAGCTTTCTTT.

This sequence joins TRBV7-9 and TRBJ2-7; no clear D gene. V lost 0 bases and J lost 0, with 9 bases in between. The CDR3 runs 15 residues. CDR1 and CDR2 (germline): SEHNR, FQNEAQ (reference sequence). CDR3 DNA sequence: TGTGCCAGCAGCTTAGCTCCTGGGAACTCCTACGAGCAGTACTTC. This sequence encodes CASSLAPGNSYEQYF.

This clone has just a few counts. The chain couples TRBV7-2 to TRBJ1-1, with a tentative D call TRBD1 (6 bases). Germline CDR1 is SGHTA and CDR2 is FQGNSA. V lost 5 bases and J 0 bases, leaving 16 bases between the germline ends. The CDR3 is 16 amino acids. The CDR3 sequence is CASSRLRQVLNTEAFF. The CDR3 nucleotides read TGTGCCAGCAGCCGACTCCGACAGGTTCTGAACACTGAAGCTTTCTTT.

The chain joins TRBV11-3 to TRBJ2-2; D is possibly TRBD1 (5 bases). V lost 4 bases, J lost 8 bases, and 17 bases lay in between. The germline CDR1 and CDR2 sequences are SGHNT and YENEEA. This CDR3 region has 15 residues. The CDR3 coding sequence is TGTGCCAGCAGCTCCTGGACCGCTCAGGGAGGGGAGCTGTTTTTT. It codes for CASSSWTAQGGELFF.

The rearrangement joins TRBV10-3 to TRBJ1-2, with D possibly TRBD1 on 6 matching bases. Germline lookup yields CDR1 ENHRY and CDR2 SYGVKD. With 1 base removed from V and 7 bases from J, the gap between germline ends came to 16 bases. This CDR3 spans 15 amino acids. CDR3 nucleotides: TGTGCCATCAGTGAGTATCCCGGACAGTCGGCTGGCTACACCTTC. Amino acid sequence: CAISEYPGQSAGYTF.

The J gene is TRBJ1-2, the V gene TRBV14, with D possibly matching TRBD1 (5 bases). CDR1 and CDR2 (germline): SGHDN, FVKESK. Trimming removed 0 bases from V and 4 bases from J, with 9 bases in between. This CDR3 spans 14 amino acids. The DNA for the CDR3 is TGTGCCAGCAGCCAAGATGAGGGGCGCTATGGCTACACCTTC. Amino acids: CASSQDEGRYGYTF.

The chain joins TRBV5-6 to TRBJ2-3, with D possibly matching TRBD2 (5 bases). Per germline, CDR1 SGHDT and CDR2 YYEEEE. Trimming pared 6 bases from V and 2 bases from J, leaving 19 bases between. This CDR3 has 16 amino acids. The CDR3 reads CASNIGGQDFTDTQYF. The CDR3 DNA sequence: TGTGCCAGCAACATCGGCGGGCAGGATTTCACAGATACGCAGTATTTT.